Reported below is one T cell receptor beta chain. Its matching antigen is unknown. The entry originates in a study of response to subunit inactivated influenza vaccine. Study-wide points: Each seasonal flu vaccination may recruit only limited new T cells, authors suggested.

Each CDR3 protein gets one entry after TCRdb re-called the RT-PCR reads with MiXCR. Among just over 300,000 distinct CDR3 sequences listed, 21% were seen once. The TCR comes from a man between 50 and 75 years old who received an inactivated influenza vaccine. Material: PBMCs from blood, obtained about 20 months after vaccination.

Here the CDR3 DNA reads TGTGCCTGGGCCGCGGCTAACTATGGCTACACCTTC. Encoded protein: CAWAAANYGYTF. The chain uses TRBV30 and TRBJ1-2; no clear D gene. V lost 5 bases and J lost 0, with 7 bases in between. Germline lookup yields CDR1 GTSNPN and CDR2 SVGIG (reference sequence). The CDR3 loop spans 12 amino acids.